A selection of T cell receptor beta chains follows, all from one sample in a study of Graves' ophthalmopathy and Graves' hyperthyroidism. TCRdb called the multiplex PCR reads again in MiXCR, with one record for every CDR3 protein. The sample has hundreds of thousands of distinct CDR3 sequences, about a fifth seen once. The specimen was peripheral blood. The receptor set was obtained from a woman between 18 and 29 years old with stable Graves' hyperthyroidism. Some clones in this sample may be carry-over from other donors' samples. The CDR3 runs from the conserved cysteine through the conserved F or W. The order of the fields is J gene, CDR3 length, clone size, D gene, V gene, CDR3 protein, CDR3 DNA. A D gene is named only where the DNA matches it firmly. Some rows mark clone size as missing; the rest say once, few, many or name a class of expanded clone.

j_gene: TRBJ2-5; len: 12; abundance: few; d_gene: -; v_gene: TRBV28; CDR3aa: CATTSFQETQYF; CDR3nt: TGTGCCACTACGAGTTTCCAAGAGACCCAGTACTTC
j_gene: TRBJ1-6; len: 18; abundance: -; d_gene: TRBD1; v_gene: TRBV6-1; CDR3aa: CASSTWTGGLGGNSPLHF; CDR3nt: TGTGCCAGCAGCACCTGGACAGGGGGCCTGGGTGGTAATTCACCCCTCCACTTT
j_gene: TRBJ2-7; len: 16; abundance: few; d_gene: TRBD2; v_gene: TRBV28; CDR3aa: CASFPRGGTAAYEQYF; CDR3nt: TGTGCCAGCTTCCCCCGGGGGGGGACGGCCGCTTACGAGCAGTACTTC
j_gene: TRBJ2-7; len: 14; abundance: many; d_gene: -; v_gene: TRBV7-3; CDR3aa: CASSLMGAGYEQYF; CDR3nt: TGTGCCAGCAGCTTAATGGGGGCGGGATACGAGCAGTACTTC
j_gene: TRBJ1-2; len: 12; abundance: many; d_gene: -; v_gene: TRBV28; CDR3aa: CASSFDSYGYTF; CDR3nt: TGTGCCAGCAGTTTCGACAGCTATGGCTACACCTTC
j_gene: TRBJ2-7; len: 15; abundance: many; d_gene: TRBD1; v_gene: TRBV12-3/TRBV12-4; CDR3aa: CASSLERDSSYEQYF; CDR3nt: TGTGCCAGCAGTTTAGAAAGGGACAGCTCCTACGAGCAGTACTTC
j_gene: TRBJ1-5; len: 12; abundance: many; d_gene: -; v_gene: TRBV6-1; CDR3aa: CASSDPDQPQHF; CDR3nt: TGTGCCAGCAGTGACCCCGATCAGCCCCAGCATTTT
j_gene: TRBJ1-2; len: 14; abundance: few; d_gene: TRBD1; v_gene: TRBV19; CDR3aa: CASRDSQANYGYTF; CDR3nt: TGTGCCAGCCGGGACAGTCAGGCGAACTATGGCTACACCTTC
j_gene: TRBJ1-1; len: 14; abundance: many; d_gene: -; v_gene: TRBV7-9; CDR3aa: CASSLREGETEAFF; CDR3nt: TGTGCCAGCAGCTTACGAGAGGGAGAAACTGAAGCTTTCTTT
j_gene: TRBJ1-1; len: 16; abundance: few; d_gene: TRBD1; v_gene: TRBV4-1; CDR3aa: CASSQGQGGMHTEAFF; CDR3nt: TGCGCCAGCAGCCAAGGACAGGGCGGCATGCACACTGAAGCTTTCTTT
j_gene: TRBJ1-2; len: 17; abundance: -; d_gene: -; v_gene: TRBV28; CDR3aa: CASSGRPGVSANYGYTF; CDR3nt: TGTGCCAGCAGTGGACGACCAGGGGTATCGGCGAACTATGGCTACACCTTC
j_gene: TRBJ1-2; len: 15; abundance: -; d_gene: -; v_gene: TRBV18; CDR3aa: CASSPPFQAMSGYTF; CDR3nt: TGTGCCAGCTCACCACCTTTCCAGGCAATGAGTGGCTACACCTTC
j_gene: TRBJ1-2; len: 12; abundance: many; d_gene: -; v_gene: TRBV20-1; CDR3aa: CSATDGYYGYTF; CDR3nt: TGCAGTGCTACGGACGGGTACTATGGCTACACCTTC
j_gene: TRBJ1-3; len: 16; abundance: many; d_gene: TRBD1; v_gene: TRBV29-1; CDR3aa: CSVRDRSRSSGSTIYF; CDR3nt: TGCAGCGTTCGGGACAGGTCTCGATCTTCGGGAAGCACCATATATTTT
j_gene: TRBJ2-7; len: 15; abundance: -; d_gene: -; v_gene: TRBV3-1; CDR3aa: CASSHGEAVVYEQYF; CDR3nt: TGTGCCAGCAGCCATGGGGAGGCCGTTGTATACGAGCAGTACTTC
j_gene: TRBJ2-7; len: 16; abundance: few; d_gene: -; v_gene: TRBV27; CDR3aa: CASSPTPFREKYEQYF; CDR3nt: TGTGCCAGCAGTCCTACACCCTTTCGGGAGAAATACGAGCAGTACTTC
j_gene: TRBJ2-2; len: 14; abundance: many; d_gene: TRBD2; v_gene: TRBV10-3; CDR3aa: CAIRERESTGELFF; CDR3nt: TGTGCCATCCGGGAGCGGGAGAGCACCGGGGAGCTGTTTTTT
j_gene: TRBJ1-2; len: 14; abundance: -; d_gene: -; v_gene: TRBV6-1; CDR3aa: CASSRGTPVHGYTF; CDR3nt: TGTGCCAGCAGCCGAGGGACACCTGTCCATGGCTACACCTTC
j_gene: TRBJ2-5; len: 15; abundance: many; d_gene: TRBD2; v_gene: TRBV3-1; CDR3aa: CASGPRTSGMETQYF; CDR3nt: TGTGCCAGCGGACCGAGGACTAGCGGGATGGAGACCCAGTACTTC
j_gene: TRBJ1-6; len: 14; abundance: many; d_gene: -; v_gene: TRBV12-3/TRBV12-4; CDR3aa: CASSLLGVGSPLHF; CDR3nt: TGTGCCAGCAGTTTATTGGGAGTAGGGTCACCCCTCCACTTT
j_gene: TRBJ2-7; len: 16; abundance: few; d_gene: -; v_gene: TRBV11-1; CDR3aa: CASSLSGRGQAAEQYF; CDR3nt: TGTGCCAGCAGCTTATCCGGGCGGGGACAAGCGGCCGAGCAGTACTTC
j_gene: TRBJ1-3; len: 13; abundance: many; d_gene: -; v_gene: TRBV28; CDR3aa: CASLWASGNTIYF; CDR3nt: TGTGCCAGTCTCTGGGCCTCTGGAAACACCATATATTTT
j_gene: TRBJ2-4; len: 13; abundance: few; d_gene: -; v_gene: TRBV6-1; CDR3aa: CASSVLGRDIQYF; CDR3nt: TGTGCCAGCAGTGTTTTAGGGCGGGACATTCAGTACTTC
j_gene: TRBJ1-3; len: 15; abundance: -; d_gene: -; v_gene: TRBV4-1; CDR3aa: CASSQPGQRGNTIYF; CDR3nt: TGCGCCAGCAGCCAACCAGGACAGCGGGGAAACACCATATATTTT
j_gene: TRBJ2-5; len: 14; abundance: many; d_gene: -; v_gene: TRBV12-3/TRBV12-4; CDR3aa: CASSPGGGVLSQYF; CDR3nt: TGTGCCAGCAGCCCCGGGGGTGGGGTACTTTCCCAGTACTTC
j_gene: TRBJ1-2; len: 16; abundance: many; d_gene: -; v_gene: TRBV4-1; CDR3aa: CASSQGPGRANYGYTF; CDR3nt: TGCGCCAGCAGCCAAGGCCCAGGCAGGGCTAACTATGGCTACACCTTC
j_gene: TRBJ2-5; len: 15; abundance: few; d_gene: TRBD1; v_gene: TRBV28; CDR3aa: CASSWDGQGQETQYF; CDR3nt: TGTGCCAGCAGTTGGGACGGACAGGGGCAAGAGACCCAGTACTTC